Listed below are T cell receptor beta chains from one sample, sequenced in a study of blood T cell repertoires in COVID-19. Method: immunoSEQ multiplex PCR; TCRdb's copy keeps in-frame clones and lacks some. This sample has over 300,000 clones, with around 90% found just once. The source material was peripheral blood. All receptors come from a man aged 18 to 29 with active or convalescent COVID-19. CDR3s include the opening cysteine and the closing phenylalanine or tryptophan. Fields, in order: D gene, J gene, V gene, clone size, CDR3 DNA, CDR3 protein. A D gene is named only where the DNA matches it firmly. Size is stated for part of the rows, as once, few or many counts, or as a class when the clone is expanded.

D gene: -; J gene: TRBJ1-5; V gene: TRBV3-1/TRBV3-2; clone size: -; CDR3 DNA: TGTGCCAGCAGCCAAGATGGGGCCAGCAATCAGCCCCAGCATTTT; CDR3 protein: CASSQDGASNQPQHF
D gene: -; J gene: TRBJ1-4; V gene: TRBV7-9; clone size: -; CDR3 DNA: TGTGCCAGCAGCCAACAGGGAATTGAGGAAAAACTGTTTTTT; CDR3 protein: CASSQQGIEEKLFF
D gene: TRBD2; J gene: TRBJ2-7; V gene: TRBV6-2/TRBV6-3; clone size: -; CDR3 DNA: TGTGCCAGCAGCGACATTAGCGGGGGCGAGCAGTACTTC; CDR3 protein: CASSDISGGEQYF
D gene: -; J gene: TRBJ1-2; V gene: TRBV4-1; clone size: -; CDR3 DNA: TGCGCCAGCAGCCAAGTACAGTCGTATGGCTACACCTTC; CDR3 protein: CASSQVQSYGYTF
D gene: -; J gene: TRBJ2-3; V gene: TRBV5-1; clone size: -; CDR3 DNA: TGCGCCAGCAGCCCTGGGACGGGGGACGATACGCAGTATTTT; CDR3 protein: CASSPGTGDDTQYF
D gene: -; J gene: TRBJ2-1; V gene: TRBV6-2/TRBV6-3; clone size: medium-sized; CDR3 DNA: TGTGCCAGCAGTTACTCCGTGACGGGGGGCCTAAACAATGAGCAGTTCTTC; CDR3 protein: CASSYSVTGGLNNEQFF
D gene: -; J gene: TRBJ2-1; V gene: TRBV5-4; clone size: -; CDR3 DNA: TGTGCCAGCAGCCCCCCAGGGGTGCGGAGAGACAATGAGCAGTTCTTC; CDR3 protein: CASSPPGVRRDNEQFF
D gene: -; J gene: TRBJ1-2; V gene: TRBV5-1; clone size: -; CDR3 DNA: TGCGCCAGCAGCTTGGGCGTGAGTGGCTACACCTTC; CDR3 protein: CASSLGVSGYTF
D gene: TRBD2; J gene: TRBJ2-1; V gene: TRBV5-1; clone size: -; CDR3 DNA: TGCGCCAGCAGCCCGGGAGGGGGTGAGCAGTTCTTC; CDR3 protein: CASSPGGGEQFF
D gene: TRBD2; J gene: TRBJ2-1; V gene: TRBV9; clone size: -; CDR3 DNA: TGTGCCAGCAGCGTTACTAGCGGGTCCTACAATGAGCAGTTCTTC; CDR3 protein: CASSVTSGSYNEQFF
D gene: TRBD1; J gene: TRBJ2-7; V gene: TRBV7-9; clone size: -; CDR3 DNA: TGTGCCAGCAGCTCCAACCGGGACAGGGCTTTCTCCTACGAGCAGTACTTC; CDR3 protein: CASSSNRDRAFSYEQYF
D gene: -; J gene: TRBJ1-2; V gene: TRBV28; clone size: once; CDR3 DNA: TGTAGAGTTTCTAGACCTAACTATGGCTACACCTTC; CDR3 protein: CRVSRPNYGYTF
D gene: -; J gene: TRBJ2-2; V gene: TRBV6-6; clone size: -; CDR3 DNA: TGTGCCAGCAGTTACGATTCCAGGAACACCGGGGAGCTGTTTTTT; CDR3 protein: CASSYDSRNTGELFF
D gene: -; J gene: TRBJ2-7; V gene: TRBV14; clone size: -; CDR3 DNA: TGTGCCAGCAGCCCCCGGCGGGAAGAGCAGTACTTC; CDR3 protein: CASSPRREEQYF
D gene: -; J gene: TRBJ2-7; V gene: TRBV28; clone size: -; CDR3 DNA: TGTGCCAGCAGTTTAGGTTACCGGGACACTTCCTACGAGCAGTACTTC; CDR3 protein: CASSLGYRDTSYEQYF
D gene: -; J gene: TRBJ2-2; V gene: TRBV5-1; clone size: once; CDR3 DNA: TGCGCCAGCAGCTTGGGGGGGCGTAGCACCGGGGAGCTGTTTTTT; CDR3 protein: CASSLGGRSTGELFF
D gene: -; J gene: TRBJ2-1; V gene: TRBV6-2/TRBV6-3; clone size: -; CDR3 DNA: TGTGCCAGCAGTCGATCGCCGACCAGGGGTGAGTTCTTC; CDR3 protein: CASSRSPTRGEFF
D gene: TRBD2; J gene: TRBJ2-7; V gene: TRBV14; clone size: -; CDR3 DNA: TGTGCCAGCAGCCAAGGACCGGGGGGGTTCTACGAGCAGTACTTC; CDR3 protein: CASSQGPGGFYEQYF
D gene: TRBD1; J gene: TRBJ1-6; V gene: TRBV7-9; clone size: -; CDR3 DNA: TGTGCCAGCAGCTTCACTTCGACAGGGTATTTGTCACCCCTCCACTTT; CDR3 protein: CASSFTSTGYLSPLHF
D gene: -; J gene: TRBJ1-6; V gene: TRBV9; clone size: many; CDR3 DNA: TGTGCCAGCAGCGACCGGGGGGCTACCTCACCCCTCCACTTT; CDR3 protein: CASSDRGATSPLHF
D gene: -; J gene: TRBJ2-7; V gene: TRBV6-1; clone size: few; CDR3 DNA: TGTGCCAGCAGTGAAGCAGCAAGGGGTTACTTC; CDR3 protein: CASSEAARGYF
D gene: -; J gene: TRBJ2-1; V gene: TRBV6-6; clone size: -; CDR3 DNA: TGTGCCAGCCACGACAGTGATGAGCAGTTCTTC; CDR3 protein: CASHDSDEQFF
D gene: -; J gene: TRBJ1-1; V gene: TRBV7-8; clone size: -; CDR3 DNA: TGTGCCAGCAGCTTAGAGAGTTGGGGGGAAACTGAAGCTTTCTTT; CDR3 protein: CASSLESWGETEAFF
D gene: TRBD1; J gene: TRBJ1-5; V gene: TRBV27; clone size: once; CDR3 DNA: TGTGCCAGCAGTTTCTTGACAGGGGGTACGGGTCAGCCCCAGCATTTT; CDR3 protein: CASSFLTGGTGQPQHF
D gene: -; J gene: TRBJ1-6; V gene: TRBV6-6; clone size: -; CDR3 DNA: TGTGCCAGCAGTTACTCGAAGGGGAATTCACCCCTCCACTTT; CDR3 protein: CASSYSKGNSPLHF
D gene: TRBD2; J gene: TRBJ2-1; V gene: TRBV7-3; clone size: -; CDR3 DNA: TGTGCCAGCAGCTTAACAGCGGGGCCCTACAATGAGCAGTTCTTC; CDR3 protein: CASSLTAGPYNEQFF
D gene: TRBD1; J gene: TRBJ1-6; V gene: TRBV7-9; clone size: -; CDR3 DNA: TGTGCCAGCAGCTCCACGGGACAGGGAAGGAATTCACCCCTCCACTTT; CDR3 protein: CASSSTGQGRNSPLHF
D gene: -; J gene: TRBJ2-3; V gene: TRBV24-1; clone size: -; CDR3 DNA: TGTGCCACCAGTGGCGATTACACAGATACGCAGTATTTT; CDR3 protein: CATSGDYTDTQYF